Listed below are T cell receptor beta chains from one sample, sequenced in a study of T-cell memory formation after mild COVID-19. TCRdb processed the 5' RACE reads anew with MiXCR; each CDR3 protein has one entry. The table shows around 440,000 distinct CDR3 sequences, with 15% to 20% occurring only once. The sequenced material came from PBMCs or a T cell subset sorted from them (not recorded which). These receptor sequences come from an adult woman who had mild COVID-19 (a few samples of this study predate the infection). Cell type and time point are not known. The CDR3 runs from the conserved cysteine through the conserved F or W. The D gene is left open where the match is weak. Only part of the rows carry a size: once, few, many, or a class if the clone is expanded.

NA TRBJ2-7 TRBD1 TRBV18 TGTGCCAGCTCAGGCACAGGGGGCGCGGGTTACGAGCAGTACTTC CASSGTGGAGYEQYF
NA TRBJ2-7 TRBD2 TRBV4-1 TGCGCCAGCAGCCAAGATGGTCTAGCGGGAAACGAGCAGTACTTC CASSQDGLAGNEQYF
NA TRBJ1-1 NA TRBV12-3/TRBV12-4 TGTGCCAGTGATACCAGGGAAGGGAGAACTGAAGCTTTCTTT CASDTREGRTEAFF
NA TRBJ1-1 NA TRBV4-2 TGTGCCAGCAGCCAAGTGTCGCTGAACACTGAAGCTTTCTTT CASSQVSLNTEAFF
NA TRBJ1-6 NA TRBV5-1 TGCGCCAGCAGCTTCCCCGACAGAAATAATTCACCCCTCCACTTT CASSFPDRNNSPLHF
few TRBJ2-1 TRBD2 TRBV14 TGTGCCAGCAGCCAAGGGACTAGCTGGCACAATGAGCAGTTCTTC CASSQGTSWHNEQFF
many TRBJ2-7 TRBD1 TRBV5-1 TGCGCCAGCAGCCCGGGACAGGGCCTCTCCTACGAGCAGTACTTC CASSPGQGLSYEQYF
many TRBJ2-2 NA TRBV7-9 TGTGCCAGCAGCTCCTCCACCGGGGAGCTGTTTTTT CASSSSTGELFF
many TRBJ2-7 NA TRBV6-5 TGTGCCAGCAGCCAGGGACCCGAGCAGTACTTC CASSQGPEQYF
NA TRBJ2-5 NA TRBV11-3 TGTGCCAGCAGCTTAAGGGCCGGGAGACTGGAAGAGACCCAGTACTTC CASSLRAGRLEETQYF
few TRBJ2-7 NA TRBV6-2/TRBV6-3 TGTGCCAGCAGTTACTCGGCGGTTCTCTCCTACGAGCAGTACTTC CASSYSAVLSYEQYF
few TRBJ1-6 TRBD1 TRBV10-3 TGTGCCATCAGGGAGACAGGGAACAATTCACCCCTCCACTTT CAIRETGNNSPLHF
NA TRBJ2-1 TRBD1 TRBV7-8 TGTGCCAGCAGCTCAAGACAGGGTTCCTACAATGAGCAGTTCTTC CASSSRQGSYNEQFF
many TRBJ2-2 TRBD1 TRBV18 TGTGCCAGCTCACCTCAGGGGGTGAACACCGGGGAGCTGTTTTTT CASSPQGVNTGELFF
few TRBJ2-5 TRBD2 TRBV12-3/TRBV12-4 TGTGCCAGCAGTACTAGCGGGGGGGCCCATGGGACCCAGTACTTC CASSTSGGAHGTQYF
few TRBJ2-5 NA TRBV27 TGTGCCAGCGGGCCAGTGAGGGAGACCCAGTACTTC CASGPVRETQYF
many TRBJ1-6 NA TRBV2 TGTGCCAGCAGTGAGGACGGTAATGTCGTTTCACCCCTCCACTTT CASSEDGNVVSPLHF
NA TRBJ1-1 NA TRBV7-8 TGTGCCAGCAGCTTAGTTTTAAGGGCGGGGAACACTGAAGCTTTCTTT CASSLVLRAGNTEAFF
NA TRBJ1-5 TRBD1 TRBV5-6 TGTGCCAGCAGCCGGACAGGGAGGTTCCAGCCCCAGCATTTT CASSRTGRFQPQHF
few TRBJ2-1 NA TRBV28 TGTGCCAGCAGTTTCAGGACGGATACTCGAGAGCAGTTCTTC CASSFRTDTREQFF
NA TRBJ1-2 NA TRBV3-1 TGTGCCAGCAGCCTTCAGTCGTCCGGTGGCTACACCTTC CASSLQSSGGYTF
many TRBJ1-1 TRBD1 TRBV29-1 TGCAGCGCGGCACCCGGGACAGACTACACTGAAGCTTTCTTT CSAAPGTDYTEAFF
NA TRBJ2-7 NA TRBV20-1 TGCAGTGCTAGGCGCCCGGGACACGCCTACGAGCAGTACTTC CSARRPGHAYEQYF
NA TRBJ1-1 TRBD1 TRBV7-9 TGTGCCAGCAGCGTGACAGGGACGAACACTGAAGCTTTCTTT CASSVTGTNTEAFF